This TCR beta chain appears in the sequencing data of a study of cytomegalovirus exposure and HLA in healthy donors. V was trimmed by 7 bases and J by 6 bases, leaving 18 bases between them. CDR3 length: 14 amino acids. Germline lookup yields CDR1 GTSNPN and CDR2 SVGIG (reference sequence). Study results and limitations: According to an earlier analysis, most TCR beta V segments yielded productive rearrangements about 90% or about 30% of the time. The study flagged approximately 180 TCR beta chains as cytomegalovirus-associated. Despite most TCR sequences being rare, some public TCRs occurred in many donors.

Turning to this clone: The antigen is undetermined.

With 60 Vbeta and 13 Jbeta primers, the PCR was carried out. Generated by immunoSEQ multiplex PCR, the TCRdb table keeps only in-frame clones and is missing some. The table lists around 99,000 clones, about 80% of them singletons. The TCR was taken from a man aged 25 to 45 in good health and CMV-seronegative. Material: PBMCs. This sequence joins TRBV30 and TRBJ1-4, with D perhaps TRBD1 (6 bases). CDR3 coding DNA: TGTGCCTCCCCAAAGGACAGCTTCGATGAAAAACTGTTTTTT. It yields the protein CASPKDSFDEKLFF.